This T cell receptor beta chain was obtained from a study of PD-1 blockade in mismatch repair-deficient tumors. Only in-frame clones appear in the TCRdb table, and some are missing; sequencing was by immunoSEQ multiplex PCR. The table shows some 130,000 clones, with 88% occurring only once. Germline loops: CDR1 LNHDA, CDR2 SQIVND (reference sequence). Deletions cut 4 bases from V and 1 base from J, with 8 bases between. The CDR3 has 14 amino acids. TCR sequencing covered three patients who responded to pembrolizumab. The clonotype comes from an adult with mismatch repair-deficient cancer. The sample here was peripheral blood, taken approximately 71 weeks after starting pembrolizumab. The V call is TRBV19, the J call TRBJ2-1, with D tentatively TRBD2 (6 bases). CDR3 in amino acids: CASSSGVSYNEQFF. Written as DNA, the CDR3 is TGTGCCAGTAGTAGCGGGGTATCCTACAATGAGCAGTTCTTC.